These 32 T cell receptor beta chains share one sample of origin, sequenced in a study of blood T cell repertoires in COVID-19. Measured with immunoSEQ multiplex PCR; TCRdb has only the in-frame clones, and not every one. The sample holds a few hundred thousand clones, more than 70% seen once. The sample consisted of PBMCs or T cells enriched from blood (not recorded which). The origin of the receptors is a woman aged 35 to 49 with acute COVID-19.

V gene TRBV5-1 combines with J gene TRBJ1-1, with D possibly being TRBD1 (5 bases). Trimming took 3 bases from V and 2 from J, leaving 20 bases between them. The germline CDR1 and CDR2 sequences are SGHRS and YFSETQ. The CDR3 covers 17 residues. The CDR3 loop is CASSSKRIGASNTEAFF. The CDR3 DNA follows: TGCGCCAGCAGCTCGAAACGGATAGGGGCGAGCAACACTGAAGCTTTCTTT.

This chain links TRBV4-1 with TRBJ2-1, with a weak D call TRBD2 (5 bases). Per the germline V gene, CDR1 is MGHRA and CDR2 is YSYEKL. V lost 1 base to trimming and J lost 8 bases, with 9 bases between them. The CDR3 is 13 amino acids. CDR3 region: CASSQVRGYEQFF. The CDR3 bases are TGCGCCAGCAGCCAAGTGAGAGGGTATGAGCAGTTCTTC.

This CDR3 reads CASSQGSGGGGYTF. The DNA of the CDR3 is TGTGCCAGCAGCCAAGGTTCCGGGGGTGGTGGCTACACCTTC. The rearrangement uses TRBV3-1 (or the pseudogene TRBV3-2) and TRBJ1-2, with D possibly being TRBD1 (5 bases). V was shortened by 1 base and J by 7 bases, with 13 bases between the two germline ends. The CDR3 covers 14 residues. Per the germline V gene, CDR1 is LGHDT and CDR2 is YNNKEL (reference sequence).

The chain carries TRBV2 and TRBJ2-3, with 7 nucleotides matching TRBD1. The CDR3 contains 14 residues. V lost 8 bases, J lost 0 bases, and 5 bases stayed unmatched. Looked up from germline, CDR1 is SNHLY and CDR2 is FYNNEI. CDR3 sequence: CASQTGPSTDTQYF. The DNA for the CDR3 is TGTGCCAGCCAGACAGGGCCTAGCACAGATACGCAGTATTTT.

The chain couples TRBV2 to TRBJ2-1; weak D call: TRBD2 (5 bases). CDR1 and CDR2 (germline): SNHLY, FYNNEI. Trimming stripped 1 base from V and 5 bases from J, with 9 bases between. CDR3 size: 14 residues. The CDR3 region has the DNA TGTGCCAGCAGTGAAGAAGCGGATCACAATGAGCAGTTCTTC. Amino acids: CASSEEADHNEQFF.

This chain connects TRBV27 to TRBJ1-6; 7 bases map to TRBD1. The CDR3 has 16 residues. The germline V gene has CDR1 MNHEY and CDR2 SMNVEV (reference sequence). The V and J ends lost 2 bases and 8 bases, in that order; junction bases with no gene match: 9. CDR3 nucleotides: TGTGCCAGCAGTTTAAATTTGCGCCAGGGGGATTCACCCCTCCACTTT. Translation gives CASSLNLRQGDSPLHF.

The chain uses TRBV12-5 and TRBJ2-2; tentatively, D is TRBD2 (5 bases). The V end was cut by 2 bases, the J end by 1 base, with 11 bases between. The germline gives CDR1 LGHNT, CDR2 FRNRAP. This CDR3 has 16 amino acids. The CDR3 spells CASGLSLARNTGELFF. The CDR3 DNA reads as TGTGCTAGTGGTTTGAGTCTAGCCCGGAACACCGGGGAGCTGTTTTTT.

This clone has only a few counts. The rearrangement links TRBV18 to TRBJ2-1, with TRBD1 identical over 7 bases. This CDR3 spans 17 amino acids. The germline V gene encodes CDR1 KGHSH and CDR2 LQKENI. J gave up 0 bases and V 1 base, and 6 bases lay outside the gene matches. CDR3 in amino acids: CASSPRKQGVSYNEQFF. The DNA for the CDR3 is TGTGCCAGCTCACCACGTAAGCAGGGGGTCTCCTACAATGAGCAGTTCTTC.

There are a few counts of this clone. The genes are TRBV30 and TRBJ1-1; D might be TRBD1 (5 bases). The ends were cut back, 2 bases at V and 5 bases at J, with 18 bases in the middle. Germline assignment: CDR1 GTSNPN and CDR2 SVGIG (reference sequence). The CDR3 runs 15 residues. CDR3 residues: CAWSLNTGLTTEAFF. CDR3 coding DNA: TGTGCCTGGAGTCTGAACACAGGCCTGACTACTGAAGCTTTCTTT.

The chain joins TRBV9 to TRBJ2-5; TRBD1 agrees at 9 bases. CDR1 is SGDLS and CDR2 is YYNGEE in the germline V gene. Losses at the gene ends were 4 bases for V and 5 bases for J; bases not matched to a gene: 6. This CDR3 has 14 amino acids. This chain's CDR3 is CASSSGQGLETQYF. Here the CDR3 DNA reads TGTGCCAGCAGCTCGGGACAGGGCTTGGAGACCCAGTACTTC.

The V gene is TRBV5-6, the J gene TRBJ1-1, with D possibly TRBD1 on 6 matching bases. Germline CDR1 and CDR2: SGHDT and YYEEEE. The CDR3 contains 17 residues. V gave up 0 bases and J gave up 3 bases, with 18 bases separating them. The CDR3 spells CASSLDRDERWDTEAFF. The CDR3 DNA reads as TGTGCCAGCAGCTTGGACAGGGACGAACGGTGGGACACTGAAGCTTTCTTT.

The rearrangement joins TRBV2 to TRBJ1-1; 8 bases agree with TRBD1. Germline-derived CDR1 and CDR2 are SNHLY and FYNNEI. The junction had 8 bases not matched to a gene; V was cut back by 4 bases and J by 7 bases. The CDR3 sequence is 14 residues long. DNA for the CDR3: TGTGCCAGCAGTGGACAGGGGCGAACCGTTGAAGCTTTCTTT. Its translation is CASSGQGRTVEAFF. The variable domain in full, completed from reference TRBV2 and TRBJ1-1, reads EPEVTQTPSHQVTQMGQEVILRCVPISNHLYFYWYRQILGQKVEFLVSFYNNEISEKSEIFDDQFSVERPDGSNFTLKIRSTKLEDSAMYFCASSGQGRTVEAFFGQGTRLTVV.

V usage is TRBV27 and J usage is TRBJ1-1; D not resolved. The CDR3 is 13 residues long. The V end was cut by 2 bases, the J end by 0 bases, with 4 bases between. Germline values: CDR1 MNHEY, CDR2 SMNVEV (reference sequence). In DNA, the CDR3 is TGTGCCAGCAGTTTAAATATGAACACTGAAGCTTTCTTT. Translated, it gives CASSLNMNTEAFF.

The gene calls are TRBV7-9 and TRBJ2-5, with 7 bases lining up with TRBD1. The V gene end was trimmed by 3 bases and the J gene end by 2 bases; junction bases not matched to a gene: 6. The CDR3 consists of 15 residues. In germline, CDR1 is SEHNR, CDR2 FQNEAQ (reference sequence). The CDR3 spells CASSFPGQRQETQYF. The CDR3 nucleotides are TGTGCCAGCAGCTTTCCGGGACAGCGTCAAGAGACCCAGTACTTC.

The gene calls are TRBV27 and TRBJ2-2; no clear D. There are 13 residues in the CDR3. CDR1 and CDR2 from the germline V gene are MNHEY and SMNVEV (reference sequence). Trimming left V 6 bases short and J 5 bases short, with 10 bases between. The CDR3 coding sequence is TGTGCCAGCAGCCTCGAGAGGACCGGGGAGCTGTTTTTT. This encodes CASSLERTGELFF.

The rearrangement links TRBV7-2 to TRBJ1-2; 9 bases are shared with TRBD1. This CDR3 has 14 amino acids. Trimming cost V 5 bases and J 5 bases; bases outside gene matches: 6. The germline CDR1 and CDR2 sequences are SGHTA and FQGNSA. DNA of the CDR3: TGTGCCAGCAGCAAAAGGACAGGGGAGTATGGCTACACCTTC. Translation: CASSKRTGEYGYTF.

This clone was counted at least ten times. This chain links TRBV2 with TRBJ2-6, with D unresolved. Trimming left V 3 bases short and J 0 bases short, with 6 bases between. Germline values: CDR1 SNHLY, CDR2 FYNNEI. The CDR3 contains 15 residues. For the CDR3, the DNA is TGTGCCAGCAGTGATTGGGCCTCTGGGGCCAACGTCCTGACTTTC. This sequence encodes CASSDWASGANVLTF.

The chain carries TRBV7-2 and TRBJ1-5; 10 nucleotides match TRBD1. This CDR3 contains 15 residues. The trim removed 5 bases at V and 10 bases at J, leaving 11 bases unmatched. Germline CDR1 reads SGHTA; CDR2 reads FQGNSA. The CDR3 spells CASSLNDRGRLPQHF. DNA of the CDR3: TGTGCCAGCAGCCTCAATGACAGGGGGCGATTACCCCAGCATTTT.

The V call is TRBV5-1, the J call TRBJ1-2, with 8 positions matching TRBD1. There are 14 residues in the CDR3. Germline loops: CDR1 SGHRS, CDR2 YFSETQ. Germline trimming cut 2 bases from V and 5 bases from J; bases unmatched to any gene: 5. The CDR3 DNA reads TGCGCCAGCAGCTTAAATACAGGGGGGTATGGCTACACCTTC. Its protein is CASSLNTGGYGYTF.

The J gene is TRBJ2-5, the V gene TRBV19; TRBD1 matches at 8 bases. V shed 10 bases, J shed 4 bases, and the junction held 5 bases outside the gene matches. CDR1 and CDR2 from the germline V gene are LNHDA and SQIVND (reference sequence). The CDR3 extends over 12 amino acids. The CDR3 DNA reads as TGTGCCACAGGACAGGGTAGAGAGACCCAGTACTTC. Translating gives CATGQGRETQYF.

This chain connects TRBV5-1 to TRBJ2-7, with 10 bases lining up with TRBD1. The CDR3 covers 15 residues. Germline V gene sequence: CDR1 SGHRS, CDR2 YFSETQ. J gave up 2 bases and V 5 bases, and 7 bases lay outside the gene matches. Written as DNA, the CDR3 is TGCGCCAGCAGGCGACAGGGGGCTGGGGCCTACGAGCAGTACTTC. This codes for CASRRQGAGAYEQYF. The whole variable domain, remainder taken from reference TRBV5-1 and TRBJ2-7, is KAGVTQTPRYLIKTRGQQVTLSCSPISGHRSVSWYQQTPGQGLQFLFEYFSETQRNKGNFPGRFSGRQFSNSRSEMNVSTLELGDSALYLCASRRQGAGAYEQYFGPGTRLTVT.

The CDR3 spells CASSSGQEIYGYTF. The CDR3 nucleotides read TGTGCCAGCAGCTCGGGACAGGAGATCTATGGCTACACCTTC. The genes are TRBV5-4 and TRBJ1-2; 8 bases line up with TRBD1. V gave up 3 bases and J gave up 4 bases; unmatched junction bases: 5. Germline CDR1 SGHNT, CDR2 YYREEE (reference sequence). The CDR3 runs 14 residues.

The chain links TRBV24-1 to TRBJ1-5; 9 nucleotides match TRBD1. The CDR3 has 16 residues. V was pared by 3 bases and J by 6 bases, with 8 bases of the junction left unmatched. In germline, CDR1 is KGHDR, CDR2 SFDVKD. CDR3 nucleotide sequence: TGTGCCACCAGTGATGACGGGACAGGGTCGACTCAGCCCCAGCATTTT. It specifies CATSDDGTGSTQPQHF.

This clone came up once. The rearrangement uses TRBV23-1 and TRBJ1-1; D possibly corresponds to TRBD1 (6 bases). TRBV23-1 is an ORF, and what it does is uncertain. The length of the CDR3 is 15 residues. V gave up 4 bases and J gave up 0 bases, with 12 bases separating them. This CDR3 reads CASSPRGNMNTEAFF. The CDR3 region has the DNA TGCGCCAGCAGTCCGAGGGGGAACATGAACACTGAAGCTTTCTTT.

This chain links TRBV30 with TRBJ2-7; possibly TRBD2 for D (5 bases). The CDR3 is 13 amino acids. Trimming cost V 2 bases and J 2 bases, with 10 bases left between them. CDR1 is GTSNPN and CDR2 is SVGIG in the germline V gene (reference sequence). CDR3: CAWSNPGAYEQYF. CDR3 DNA: TGTGCCTGGAGTAATCCCGGGGCCTACGAGCAGTACTTC.

This sequence joins TRBV30 and TRBJ1-2; 8 nucleotides match TRBD1. The CDR3 covers 14 residues. Germline CDR1 reads GTSNPN; CDR2 reads SVGIG (reference sequence). With V trimmed by 4 bases and J by 2 bases, 6 bases remained unmatched. The CDR3 DNA reads TGTGCCTGGAAGACAGGGGTGAGGAACTATGGCTACACCTTC. Protein sequence: CAWKTGVRNYGYTF.

This clone was counted between two and nine times. The chain joins TRBV28 to TRBJ1-2; maybe TRBD1 (6 bases). The CDR3 loop spans 14 amino acids. Germline CDR1 is MDHEN and CDR2 is SYDVKM. Trimming stripped 6 bases from V and 3 bases from J, with 14 bases between. This CDR3 reads CASSSPQGYYGYTF. The CDR3 bases are TGTGCCAGCAGCAGCCCTCAGGGGTACTATGGCTACACCTTC.

The CDR3 DNA reads TGTGCCAGCTGTTCAGGATTCGGGGCCTACGAGCAGTACTTC. It specifies CASCSGFGAYEQYF. The chain is built from TRBV6-5 and TRBJ2-7; a possible D gene is TRBD2 (5 bases). The V gene's germline CDR1 is MNHEY and CDR2 SVGAGI. This CDR3 is 14 amino acids long. V was shortened by 8 bases and J by 2 bases, with 16 bases between the two germline ends.

The genes are TRBV19 and TRBJ1-5, with a tentative D call TRBD1 (5 bases). Germline values: CDR1 LNHDA, CDR2 SQIVND (reference sequence). The germline V and J ends were trimmed by 2 bases and 0 bases, with 17 bases remaining between them. There are 18 residues in the CDR3. The CDR3 coding sequence is TGTGCCAGTAGTATAAAGGGGCCAGCCGCTAATAGCAATCAGCCCCAGCATTTT. Translating it yields CASSIKGPAANSNQPQHF.

The chain joins TRBV6-5 to TRBJ2-7; 7 bases match TRBD1. The trim removed 7 bases at V and 0 bases at J, leaving 6 bases unmatched. The CDR3 spans 14 residues. CDR1 is MNHEY, CDR2 SVGAGI, per germline. The CDR3 region has the DNA TGTGCCAGCATTGGACAGGCCATCTCCTACGAGCAGTACTTC. As protein: CASIGQAISYEQYF.

V gene TRBV13 combines with J gene TRBJ1-1; D possibly corresponds to TRBD1 (5 bases). This CDR3 comprises 17 residues. Germline V lookup: CDR1 PRHDT, CDR2 FYEKMQ (reference sequence). V was shortened by 0 bases and J by 0 bases, with 14 bases between the two germline ends. The CDR3 DNA follows: TGTGCCAGCAGCTTAGGGACAGCCTTTCGAGTGAACACTGAAGCTTTCTTT. It is translated as CASSLGTAFRVNTEAFF.

This clone has a handful of counts. J is TRBJ1-5 and V is TRBV5-6; the D is unclear. The germline CDR1 and CDR2 sequences are SGHDT and YYEEEE. Trimming stripped 4 bases from V and 4 bases from J, with 9 bases between. The CDR3 runs to 13 residues. This CDR3 is CASSPRGNQPQHF. The CDR3, as DNA: TGTGCCAGCAGCCCGCGAGGGAATCAGCCCCAGCATTTT.